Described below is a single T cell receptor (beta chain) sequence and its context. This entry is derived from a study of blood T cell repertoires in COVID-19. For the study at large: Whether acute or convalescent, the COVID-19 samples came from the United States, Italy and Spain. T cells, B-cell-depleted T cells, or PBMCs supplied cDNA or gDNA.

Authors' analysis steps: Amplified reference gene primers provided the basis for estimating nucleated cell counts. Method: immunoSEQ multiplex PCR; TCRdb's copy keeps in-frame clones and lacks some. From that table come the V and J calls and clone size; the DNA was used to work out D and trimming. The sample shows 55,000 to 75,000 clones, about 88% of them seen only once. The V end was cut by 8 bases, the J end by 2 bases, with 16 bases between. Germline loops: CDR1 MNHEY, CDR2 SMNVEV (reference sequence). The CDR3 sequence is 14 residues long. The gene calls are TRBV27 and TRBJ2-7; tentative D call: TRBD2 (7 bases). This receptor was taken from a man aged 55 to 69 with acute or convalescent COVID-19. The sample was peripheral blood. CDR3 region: CASGGAEAPYEQYF. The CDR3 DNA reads TGTGCCAGCGGGGGGGCGGAGGCCCCCTACGAGCAGTACTTC.